A single sample gave rise to the 23 T cell receptor beta chains below, sequenced in a study of blood T cell repertoires in COVID-19. This table comes from immunoSEQ multiplex PCR, and its TCRdb copy is limited to in-frame clones, with some not included. The data show 150,000 to 200,000 clones, approximately 90% seen once. The sample taken for sequencing was peripheral blood. All receptors come from a man between 18 and 35 years old with COVID-19, enrolled during active disease.

The V call is TRBV27, the J call TRBJ2-7; D gene ambiguous. The CDR3 is made up of 11 amino acids. Germline lookup yields CDR1 MNHEY and CDR2 SMNVEV (reference sequence). V gave up 7 bases and J gave up 6 bases, with 10 bases separating them. CDR3 nucleotide sequence: TGTGCCAGCAAATCGGGTGGCGAGCAGTACTTC. Translating gives CASKSGGEQYF.

The gene calls are TRBV20-1 and TRBJ1-1; D uncertain. The length of the CDR3 is 11 residues. The ends were cut back, 5 bases at V and 1 base at J, with 5 bases in the middle. Germline V gives CDR1 DFQATT, CDR2 SNEGSKA (reference sequence). The CDR3 loop reads CSAPWNTEAFF. In DNA form, the CDR3 reads TGCAGTGCTCCATGGAACACTGAAGCTTTCTTT.

This chain connects TRBV5-4 to TRBJ2-7, with 8 bases fitting TRBD2. Germline trimming cut 5 bases from V and 3 bases from J; bases unmatched to any gene: 4. Germline loops: CDR1 SGHNT, CDR2 YYREEE (reference sequence). CDR3 length equals 13 residues. CDR3 sequence (DNA): TGTGCCAGCAGTGCCCGGGGGGGCTACGAGCAGTACTTC. Its protein is CASSARGGYEQYF.

The chain uses TRBV7-9 and TRBJ2-2; a possible D gene is TRBD1 (6 bases). V was cut by 4 bases and J by 6 bases, with 9 bases left in between. The CDR3 spans 13 residues. Germline values: CDR1 SEHNR, CDR2 FQNEAQ (reference sequence). This chain's CDR3 is CASSSRGPGELFF. CDR3 nucleotide sequence: TGTGCCAGCAGCTCCAGGGGCCCCGGGGAGCTGTTTTTT.

V is TRBV19 and J is TRBJ1-5, with no clear D. Germline lookup yields CDR1 LNHDA and CDR2 SQIVND (reference sequence). V lost 2 bases, J lost 5 bases, and 10 bases lay in between. This CDR3 is built from 14 residues. The CDR3 DNA sequence: TGTGCCAGTAGTATATTCGGCGCGGATCAGCCCCAGCATTTT. Its translation: CASSIFGADQPQHF.

This chain uses TRBV7-9 with TRBJ2-7, with 7 bases lining up with TRBD2. The germline CDR1 and CDR2 sequences are SEHNR and FQNEAQ (reference sequence). CDR3 length: 13 amino acids. V lost 6 bases, J lost 5 bases, and 7 bases stayed unmatched. CDR3 in amino acids: CASSPLGGNEQYF. The CDR3 coding sequence is TGTGCCAGCAGTCCCCTGGGAGGGAACGAGCAGTACTTC.

This clone appeared a few times. The chain uses TRBV9 and TRBJ2-1; the match to TRBD1 covers 9 bases. V was clipped by 3 bases and J by 3 bases; unmatched bases: 7. The germline CDR1 and CDR2 sequences are SGDLS and YYNGEE. CDR3 length: 16 residues. As DNA, the CDR3 is TGTGCCAGCAGCGGCGAGGGGGGACAGGGCTACAATGAGCAGTTCTTC. This codes for CASSGEGGQGYNEQFF.

The chain combines TRBV14 with TRBJ1-2; possible D gene TRBD1, 6 bases. Germline V CDR1 and CDR2: SGHDN, FVKESK. The CDR3 runs 16 residues. Between the trimmed V and J ends, which lost 0 bases and 4 bases, there was a span of 15 bases. CDR3 DNA sequence: TGTGCCAGCAGCCAAGATCTGGGACATCACCTCTATGGCTACACCTTC. This sequence encodes CASSQDLGHHLYGYTF.

The chain recombines TRBV5-4 with TRBJ2-3; no reliable D call. The germline V gene has CDR1 SGHNT and CDR2 YYREEE (reference sequence). V was pared by 0 bases and J by 2 bases, with 10 bases between. The CDR3 is 15 amino acids. In DNA form, the CDR3 reads TGTGCCAGCAGCTTGGAGGCCAGACTCACAGATACGCAGTATTTT. It yields the protein CASSLEARLTDTQYF.

The chain recombines TRBV11-3 with TRBJ2-3, with 9 nucleotides matching TRBD1. CDR1 SGHNT and CDR2 YENEEA come from the germline V gene. With 4 bases clipped from V and 4 bases from J, the junction kept 9 bases outside the gene matches. CDR3 length: 16 amino acids. The CDR3 DNA reads as TGTGCCAGCAGCTCTCGACAGGGGGAGAGGGCAGATACGCAGTATTTT. This codes for CASSSRQGERADTQYF. The whole variable domain, remainder taken from reference TRBV11-3 and TRBJ2-3, is EAGVVQSPRYKIIEKKQPVAFWCNPISGHNTLYWYLQNLGQGPELLIRYENEEAVDDSQLPKDRFSAERLKGVDSTLKIQPAELGDSAVYLCASSSRQGERADTQYFGPGTRLTVL.

The chain uses TRBV7-2 and TRBJ2-7; D might be TRBD2 (6 bases). The CDR3 length is 12 residues. Trimming removed 1 base from V and 6 bases from J, with 7 bases in between. CDR1 and CDR2 from the germline V gene are SGHTA and FQGNSA. In DNA, the CDR3 is TGTGCCAGCAGCTTAGACGGGGGCGAGCAGTACTTC. It encodes CASSLDGGEQYF. The variable domain in full, with the rest retrieved from reference TRBV7-2 and TRBJ2-7, is GAGVSQSPSNKVTEKGKDVELRCDPISGHTALYWYRQSLGQGLEFLIYFQGNSAPDKSGLPSDRFSAERTGGSVSTLTIQRTQQEDSAVYLCASSLDGGEQYFGPGTRLTVT.

The gene calls are TRBV27 and TRBJ2-1; 9 bases fit TRBD1. Germline lookup yields CDR1 MNHEY and CDR2 SMNVEV (reference sequence). The CDR3 is 17 residues long. V lost 6 bases, J lost 1 base, and 10 bases stayed unmatched. CDR3 DNA sequence: TGTGCCAGCAGATCGTTACAGGGGGCGTCTTCCTACAATGAGCAGTTCTTC. This sequence encodes CASRSLQGASSYNEQFF.

This clone came up once. The rearrangement links TRBV27 to TRBJ1-4, with no clear D. Germline CDR1 is MNHEY and CDR2 is SMNVEV (reference sequence). The CDR3 has 16 residues. The germline V and J ends were trimmed by 2 bases and 3 bases, with 13 bases remaining between them. CDR3 nucleotides: TGTGCCAGCAGTTTAAACCACAGATTAGCTAATGAAAAACTGTTTTTT. Translating it yields CASSLNHRLANEKLFF.

The chain links TRBV5-5 to TRBJ2-1; 10 bases align to TRBD2. The length of the CDR3 is 16 residues. Germline values: CDR1 SGHKS, CDR2 YYEKEE (reference sequence). Losses at the gene ends were 0 bases for V and 8 bases for J; bases not matched to a gene: 8. The CDR3 nucleotides read TGTGCCAGCAGCTTGGTTTGGCTAGCGGGAGCAGATGAGCAGTTCTTC. This codes for CASSLVWLAGADEQFF.

The rearrangement uses TRBV5-4 and TRBJ2-1, with a weak D call TRBD1 (5 bases). Germline-derived CDR1 and CDR2 are SGHNT and YYREEE (reference sequence). CDR3 length equals 13 residues. Deletions cut 5 bases from V and 9 bases from J, with 15 bases between. CDR3 nucleotides: TGTGCCAGCAGTCAAGACAGAAGGAGTGAGCAGTTCTTC. Residues: CASSQDRRSEQFF.

This chain uses TRBV10-2 with TRBJ2-2; 7 nucleotides align to TRBD1. Germline loops: CDR1 WSHSY, CDR2 SAAADI. V trimming: 1 base; J trimming: 1 base; junction bases outside the gene matches: 3. This CDR3 has 16 residues. CDR3 in amino acids: CASSEWGQLNTGELFF. The DNA for the CDR3 is TGCGCCAGCAGTGAGTGGGGACAGCTGAACACCGGGGAGCTGTTTTTT.

The V gene is TRBV5-4, the J gene TRBJ2-3; TRBD2 might be the D (6 bases). Deletions cut 3 bases from V and 5 bases from J, with 13 bases between. This CDR3 contains 14 residues. Per germline, CDR1 SGHNT and CDR2 YYREEE (reference sequence). The CDR3 protein is CASSWDSVGDTQYF. The CDR3 region has the DNA TGTGCCAGCAGCTGGGACTCAGTTGGAGATACGCAGTATTTT.

The chain combines TRBV30 with TRBJ1-1; TRBD1 matches 11 bases. The CDR3 has 14 residues. CDR1 and CDR2 from the germline V gene are GTSNPN and SVGIG (reference sequence). V gave up 6 bases and J gave up 5 bases; unmatched junction bases: 8. CDR3 in DNA: TGTGCCTGTATACGGACAGGGGGCAGTACTGAAGCTTTCTTT. Translating gives CACIRTGGSTEAFF.

CDR3 amino acids: CASSFGGGRQPQHF. In DNA, the CDR3 is TGTGCCAGCAGCTTCGGCGGGGGGCGTCAGCCCCAGCATTTT. This chain uses TRBV5-6 with TRBJ1-5; the D gene is possibly TRBD1 (6 bases). The germline V gene has CDR1 SGHDT and CDR2 YYEEEE. V shed 2 bases and J shed 6 bases, with 12 bases lying between them. CDR3 size: 14 residues.

CDR3 in amino acids: CASSYSGRVLTGELFF. CDR3 DNA sequence: TGTGCCAGCAGTTACTCTGGGAGGGTTTTAACCGGGGAGCTGTTTTTT. The V call is TRBV6-5, the J call TRBJ2-2, with TRBD2 identical over 7 bases. J lost 5 bases, V lost 0 bases, and 6 bases had no gene match. Germline CDR1 MNHEY, CDR2 SVGAGI. This CDR3 is 16 amino acids long.

This chain links TRBV7-2 with TRBJ2-7; 10 nucleotides match TRBD2. The length of the CDR3 is 14 residues. CDR1 SGHTA and CDR2 FQGNSA come from the germline V gene. The ends lost 7 bases at V and 3 bases at J; junction bases unmatched: 6. Here the CDR3 DNA reads TGTGCCAGCACCCCGGGACTAGCGAACTACGAGCAGTACTTC. Amino acids: CASTPGLANYEQYF.

This sequence joins TRBV14 and TRBJ1-2; TRBD1 matches 7 bases. The germline V gene has CDR1 SGHDN and CDR2 FVKESK. CDR3 length: 16 amino acids. Losses at the gene ends were 1 base for V and 8 bases for J; bases not matched to a gene: 13. CDR3 sequence (DNA): TGTGCCAGCAGCCAAGGATCAGGGGGGTCTATAAGCGGCTACACCTTC. As protein: CASSQGSGGSISGYTF.

This clone was detected once. The chain is built from TRBV19 and TRBJ2-5; tentative D call: TRBD1 (6 bases). CDR1 is LNHDA and CDR2 is SQIVND in the germline V gene (reference sequence). This CDR3 is built from 17 residues. V lost 6 bases and J lost 4, with 24 bases in between. This chain's CDR3 is CASSPPVGGNRGETQYF. The CDR3 nucleotides read TGTGCCAGTAGCCCCCCGGTAGGGGGAAACCGGGGAGAGACCCAGTACTTC.